A single sample gave rise to the 25 T cell receptor beta chains below, sequenced in a study of T cell responses to AZD1222 COVID-19 vaccine (dated by TCRdb to the early 2020s). The intended sense of this specimen's time point label: baseline before first vaccination. Libraries came from the immunoSEQ multiplex PCR assay. The source is immuneACCESS, and TCRdb retained only in-frame sequences with V and J called. Part of the clones is not carried over; for the studies checked, unresolved V genes explain less than half of this, and the remainder is unexplained. In all, the sample holds more than 250,000 clones, and over 85% of those were seen once. The top ten clonotypes cover around 0.58% of the sample. The sequences come from peripheral blood, collected on day 0 of AZD1222 vaccination. All receptors come from an adult in good health.

This clone has a single count. The chain links TRBV7-2 to TRBJ2-7, with D perhaps matching TRBD2 (7 bases). The V gene's germline CDR1 is SGHTA and CDR2 FQGNSA. This CDR3 is built from 15 residues. V shed 5 bases and J shed 3 bases, with 17 bases lying between them. In DNA form, the CDR3 reads TGTGCCAGCAGCCGTGGGGGGGCCGGGGACTACGAGCAGTACTTC. Translating gives CASSRGGAGDYEQYF.

The chain couples TRBV27 to TRBJ2-7; TRBD1 aligns across 9 bases. Trimming cost V 3 bases and J 3 bases; bases outside gene matches: 3. CDR3 size: 14 residues. Per the germline V gene, CDR1 is MNHEY and CDR2 is SMNVEV (reference sequence). As DNA, the CDR3 is TGTGCCAGCAGTTTTACAGGGGGCAACTACGAGCAGTACTTC. It translates to CASSFTGGNYEQYF.

V and J are TRBV7-8 and TRBJ2-7; 7 positions agree with TRBD1. CDR1 and CDR2 (germline): SGHVS, FQNEAQ. The CDR3 is 15 residues long. With V trimmed by 5 bases and J by 0 bases, 7 bases remained unmatched. CDR3 nucleotide sequence: TGTGCCAGCAGCCGGGGCAGGGGGATCTCCTACGAGCAGTACTTC. Its translation: CASSRGRGISYEQYF.

The gene calls are TRBV7-2 and TRBJ1-1, with D uncertain. The CDR3 has 14 residues. Trimming removed 2 bases from V and 1 base from J, with 8 bases in between. Germline CDR1 reads SGHTA; CDR2 reads FQGNSA. The CDR3 sequence is CASSLLGQNTEAFF. CDR3 nucleotides: TGTGCCAGCAGCTTATTGGGTCAGAACACTGAAGCTTTCTTT.

The chain has TRBV6-6 and TRBJ2-2; unclear D gene. The CDR3 consists of 16 residues. Trimming removed 0 bases at V and 4 bases at J, with 12 bases between. The V gene's germline CDR1 is MNHNY and CDR2 SVGAGI (reference sequence). The CDR3 reads CASSYSRKGPTGELFF. The DNA for the CDR3 is TGTGCCAGCAGTTACTCGAGAAAAGGTCCCACCGGGGAGCTGTTTTTT.

The V gene is TRBV7-2, the J gene TRBJ2-2, with 10 positions matching TRBD2. Per germline, CDR1 SGHTA and CDR2 FQGNSA. The CDR3 consists of 16 residues. The ends lost 6 bases at V and 7 bases at J; junction bases unmatched: 11. DNA for the CDR3: TGTGCCAGCAGGACCCAGCGGGAGGGACAAAGCGGGGAGCTGTTTTTT. This encodes CASRTQREGQSGELFF.

The chain recombines TRBV2 with TRBJ1-5; D may be TRBD1 (5 bases). Germline V CDR1 and CDR2: SNHLY, FYNNEI. The V and J ends lost 7 bases and 6 bases respectively, with 13 bases between them. The CDR3 extends over 13 amino acids. The CDR3 here is CASTQGTGQPQHF. CDR3 nucleotides: TGTGCCAGCACGCAGGGAACGGGTCAGCCCCAGCATTTT. The whole variable domain, filled in from reference TRBV2 and TRBJ1-5, reads EPEVTQTPSHQVTQMGQEVILRCVPISNHLYFYWYRQILGQKVEFLVSFYNNEISEKSEIFDDQFSVERPDGSNFTLKIRSTKLEDSAMYFCASTQGTGQPQHFGDGTRLSIL.

The genes are TRBV7-2 and TRBJ1-1; 9 nucleotides agree with TRBD1. Looked up from germline, CDR1 is SGHTA and CDR2 is FQGNSA. CDR3 size: 15 residues. J gave up 1 base and V 5 bases, and 5 bases lay outside the gene matches. Here the CDR3 DNA reads TGTGCCAGCAGCACGCCGGGACAGGGGAACACTGAAGCTTTCTTT. It yields the protein CASSTPGQGNTEAFF.

This chain joins TRBV5-4 and TRBJ2-3, with 16 bases that match TRBD2. Germline V gene sequence: CDR1 SGHNT, CDR2 YYREEE (reference sequence). V shed 3 bases, J shed 6 bases, and the junction held 13 bases outside the gene matches. The CDR3 contains 19 residues. CDR3 bases: TGTGCCAGCAGCTCCCCGGGACTAGCGGGGGGGTTGTCTGGGGATACGCAGTATTTT. Its protein is CASSSPGLAGGLSGDTQYF.

This clone has a single count. The J gene is TRBJ2-1, the V gene TRBV25-1; D is perhaps TRBD1 (6 bases). The CDR3 consists of 14 residues. The germline V and J ends were trimmed by 4 bases and 5 bases, with 12 bases remaining between them. Germline V gene lookup returns CDR1 MGHDK and CDR2 SYGVNS. The CDR3 DNA is TGTGCCAGCAGTGCGGACAGCTTTAACAATGAGCAGTTCTTC. This gives the protein CASSADSFNNEQFF.

The chain has TRBV6-1 and TRBJ1-2, with D possibly TRBD1 on 5 matching bases. V was pared by 0 bases and J by 5 bases, with 13 bases between. Germline V gene lookup returns CDR1 MNHNS and CDR2 SASEGT. CDR3 size: 15 residues. For the CDR3, the DNA is TGTGCCAGCAGTGAAGCGCTGACAGTGCCATATGGCTACACCTTC. Protein: CASSEALTVPYGYTF.

This chain links TRBV4-1 with TRBJ1-4; D uncertain. This CDR3 has 13 residues. The germline V and J ends were trimmed by 2 bases and 5 bases, with 6 bases remaining between them. Germline V gives CDR1 MGHRA, CDR2 YSYEKL. Here the CDR3 DNA reads TGCGCCAGCAGCCAATCCCTAAATGAAAAACTGTTTTTT. It encodes CASSQSLNEKLFF.

J is TRBJ1-1 and V is TRBV25-1; 7 nucleotides line up with TRBD1. The CDR3 loop spans 14 amino acids. Trimming took 7 bases from V and 3 from J; bases not matched to a gene: 8. Germline V gene data show CDR1 as MGHDK and CDR2 as SYGVNS. The CDR3 coding sequence is TGTGCCAGCATCCGACAGGGTCGAGACACTGAAGCTTTCTTT. Protein: CASIRQGRDTEAFF.

The CDR3 region is CAARGGQVLNTGELFF. The CDR3 bases are TGTGCCGCCAGGGGTGGTCAGGTTTTGAACACCGGGGAGCTGTTTTTT. The chain has TRBV10-3 and TRBJ2-2, with D maybe TRBD1 (6 bases). The CDR3 has 16 amino acids. Germline V gives CDR1 ENHRY, CDR2 SYGVKD. V shed 11 bases and J shed 1 base, with 20 bases lying between them.

The J gene is TRBJ2-2, the V gene TRBV19; TRBD2 is a possible D gene (6 bases). The germline gives CDR1 LNHDA, CDR2 SQIVND (reference sequence). The CDR3 totals 16 residues. The V gene lost 0 bases and the J gene lost 5 bases, with 13 bases spanning the gap. In nucleotides, the CDR3 is TGTGCCAGTAGTATAGATCGCGCGGGACGGACCGGGGAGCTGTTTTTT. As protein: CASSIDRAGRTGELFF.

This chain links TRBV11-2 with TRBJ1-4, with D unresolved. The CDR3 length is 13 residues. Germline V gene data show CDR1 as SGHAT and CDR2 as FQNNGV. Trimming left V 3 bases short and J 7 bases short, with 9 bases between. CDR3 coding DNA: TGTGCCAGCAGCTTTCGCTACGGTGAAAAACTGTTTTTT. Translating gives CASSFRYGEKLFF. Supplemented by reference TRBV11-2 and TRBJ1-4, the full variable domain reads EAGVAQSPRYKIIEKRQSVAFWCNPISGHATLYWYQQILGQGPKLLIQFQNNGVVDDSQLPKDRFSAERLKGVDSTLKIQPAKLEDSAVYLCASSFRYGEKLFFGSGTQLSVL.

The chain has TRBV28 and TRBJ2-7; D might be TRBD2 (6 bases). Germline V gives CDR1 MDHEN, CDR2 SYDVKM. The ends were cut back, 9 bases at V and 0 bases at J, with 12 bases in the middle. The CDR3 is 13 residues long. CDR3 sequence (DNA): TGTGCCAGTGGACGGGGGAGCTCCTACGAGCAGTACTTC. Translating it yields CASGRGSSYEQYF.

This clone was recorded a few times. The chain uses TRBV2 and TRBJ2-3; D ambiguous. The germline gives CDR1 SNHLY, CDR2 FYNNEI. The CDR3 consists of 16 residues. Deletions cut 8 bases from V and 2 bases from J, with 20 bases between. The CDR3 nucleotides read TGTGCCAGCTGCCCCATGGGCGGATCCTCCACAGATACGCAGTATTTT. Translated, it gives CASCPMGGSSTDTQYF.

The chain uses TRBV7-2 and TRBJ2-1, with 9 bases identical to TRBD2. The CDR3 loop spans 14 amino acids. Trimming at V came to 4 bases and at J to 9 bases, leaving 7 bases not matched to a gene. Germline V CDR1 and CDR2: SGHTA, FQGNSA. CDR3 in amino acids: CASSSGLAVGEQFF. For the CDR3, the DNA is TGTGCCAGCAGCTCGGGACTAGCCGTAGGTGAGCAGTTCTTC.

V and J are TRBV6-1 and TRBJ2-7, with a tentative D call TRBD1 (6 bases). The V end was cut by 1 base, the J end by 5 bases, with 18 bases between. This CDR3 has 16 residues. In germline, CDR1 is MNHNS, CDR2 SASEGT. This CDR3 reads CASSEGWGPAGHEQYF. The CDR3 DNA sequence: TGTGCCAGCAGTGAAGGTTGGGGGCCGGCAGGCCACGAGCAGTACTTC.

The chain joins TRBV6-5 to TRBJ2-3, with 7 bases fitting TRBD1. V lost 8 bases and J lost 2; bases outside the gene matches: 4. CDR1 is MNHEY and CDR2 is SVGAGI in the germline V gene. This CDR3 comprises 13 residues. The CDR3: CASGQADTDTQYF. The CDR3 region has the DNA TGTGCCAGCGGACAGGCAGACACAGATACGCAGTATTTT.

J is TRBJ1-6 and V is TRBV27; D is ambiguous. The germline V gene encodes CDR1 MNHEY and CDR2 SMNVEV (reference sequence). The CDR3 totals 14 residues. The V end lost 8 bases, the J end lost 8 bases, and 16 bases lay between the germline ends. This CDR3 is CASPPGPTDSPLHF. The CDR3 DNA is TGTGCCAGCCCCCCCGGGCCCACGGATTCACCCCTCCACTTT.

The chain has TRBV19 and TRBJ1-1; D uncertain. Trimming took off 5 bases at V and 5 bases at J, with 12 bases between the two ends. Per the germline V gene, CDR1 is LNHDA and CDR2 is SQIVND (reference sequence). The CDR3 runs to 13 residues. CDR3 residues: CASSFLSETEAFF. The CDR3 nucleotides are TGTGCCAGTAGTTTCCTCAGCGAGACTGAAGCTTTCTTT.

The chain has TRBV7-8 and TRBJ2-1, with 8 bases lining up with TRBD1. The CDR3 length is 15 residues. From germline, CDR1 is SGHVS and CDR2 FQNEAQ. The V segment lost 4 bases and the J segment 5 bases; nucleotides outside the gene matches: 7. CDR3 protein: CASSSDRGRDNEQFF. The CDR3 DNA reads TGTGCCAGCAGCTCCGACAGGGGTAGAGACAATGAGCAGTTCTTC.

This chain joins TRBV7-8 and TRBJ1-3; tentative D call: TRBD1 (5 bases). This CDR3 has 17 residues. The V and J ends lost 1 base and 1 base respectively, with 14 bases between them. CDR1 and CDR2 (germline): SGHVS, FQNEAQ. Written as DNA, the CDR3 is TGTGCCAGCAGCTTAGTCCCTGAGGGGTATTCTGGAAACACCATATATTTT. Translation: CASSLVPEGYSGNTIYF.